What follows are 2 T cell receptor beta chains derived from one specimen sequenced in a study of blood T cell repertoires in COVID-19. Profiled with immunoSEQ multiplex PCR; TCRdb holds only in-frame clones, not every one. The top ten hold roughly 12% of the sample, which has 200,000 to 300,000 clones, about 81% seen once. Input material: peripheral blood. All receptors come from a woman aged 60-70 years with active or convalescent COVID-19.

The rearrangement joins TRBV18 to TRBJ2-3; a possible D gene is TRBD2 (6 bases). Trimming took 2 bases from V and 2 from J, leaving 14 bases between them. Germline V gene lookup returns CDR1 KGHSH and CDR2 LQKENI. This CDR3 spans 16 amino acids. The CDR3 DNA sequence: TGTGCCAGCTCACCAGGCGGAGGAGGGGCCACAGATACGCAGTATTTT. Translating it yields CASSPGGGGATDTQYF.

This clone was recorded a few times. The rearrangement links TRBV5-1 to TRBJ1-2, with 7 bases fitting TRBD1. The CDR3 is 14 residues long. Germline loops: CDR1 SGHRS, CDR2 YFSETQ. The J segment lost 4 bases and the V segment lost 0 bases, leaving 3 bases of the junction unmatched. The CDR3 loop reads CASSLGRDSYGYTF. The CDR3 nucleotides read TGCGCCAGCAGCTTGGGGCGGGACAGCTATGGCTACACCTTC.